This TCR beta chain was recovered during a study of blood T cell repertoires in COVID-19. As for the study in general: From the United States, Italy and Spain came samples of acute and convalescent COVID-19.

The study assigned cohorts using participant-reported clinical history. During the 2 weeks before they entered the study, exposed participants had met someone with a PCR-confirmed or clinician-diagnosed COVID-19 case. TCRdb's copy holds only in-frame clones and misses some; the assay was immunoSEQ multiplex PCR. Of around 400,000 clones listed, approximately 91% are singletons. This clone was counted only a few times. The length of the CDR3 is 13 residues. Losses at the gene ends were 8 bases for V and 6 bases for J; bases not matched to a gene: 3. Germline V gene sequence: CDR1 MGHDK, CDR2 SYGVNS. This TCR was recovered from a woman under 30 who had been exposed to COVID-19. The genes are TRBV25-1 and TRBJ1-5; TRBD1 aligns across 11 bases. The specimen was PBMCs or T cells enriched from blood (not recorded which). The CDR3 DNA is TGTGCCAGCGGTGGGACAGGGGGTCAGCCCCAGCATTTT. It is translated as CASGGTGGQPQHF.